The table lists the clone carrying this T cell receptor beta chain with a few counts. This CDR3 contains 13 residues. V lost 5 bases to trimming and J lost 6 bases; unmatched junction nucleotides: 4. Germline values: CDR1 SEHNR, CDR2 FQNEAQ (reference sequence). Each CDR3 protein is one row after TCRdb ran MiXCR on the 5' RACE reads. The sample gives roughly 120,000 distinct CDR3 sequences, around a fifth of which show up once; about two fifths is in the top ten. The data were taken from a study of T-cell memory formation after mild COVID-19. The TCR originated in a man between 18 and 35 years old who had mild COVID-19 (a few samples of this study predate the infection). Cell type and time point are not known. Sequenced material: PBMCs or a T cell subset sorted from them (not recorded which). This chain links TRBV7-9 with TRBJ1-2, with 9 bases identical to TRBD1. CDR3 amino acids: CASSLTGGNGYTF. As DNA, the CDR3 is TGTGCCAGCAGCCTAACAGGGGGCAATGGCTACACCTTC.